This T cell receptor beta chain derives from a study of control samples from healthy donors and cancer patients. Repertoires were generated with immunoSEQ multiplex PCR, while TCRdb's copy carries only in-frame clones and drops some. The sample shows 180,000 or so clones, around 93% of them seen only once. Trimming removed 7 bases from V and 3 bases from J, with 15 bases in between. The germline V gene encodes CDR1 LNHDA and CDR2 SQIVND (reference sequence). The CDR3 is made up of 15 amino acids. Sequences were obtained from blood. This receptor was taken from a woman in her sixties or seventies in good health. The chain recombines TRBV19 with TRBJ1-4, with D unresolved. The CDR3 here is CASTPGRNANEKLFF. In nucleotides, the CDR3 is TGTGCCAGTACCCCAGGCAGGAACGCTAATGAAAAACTGTTTTTT.